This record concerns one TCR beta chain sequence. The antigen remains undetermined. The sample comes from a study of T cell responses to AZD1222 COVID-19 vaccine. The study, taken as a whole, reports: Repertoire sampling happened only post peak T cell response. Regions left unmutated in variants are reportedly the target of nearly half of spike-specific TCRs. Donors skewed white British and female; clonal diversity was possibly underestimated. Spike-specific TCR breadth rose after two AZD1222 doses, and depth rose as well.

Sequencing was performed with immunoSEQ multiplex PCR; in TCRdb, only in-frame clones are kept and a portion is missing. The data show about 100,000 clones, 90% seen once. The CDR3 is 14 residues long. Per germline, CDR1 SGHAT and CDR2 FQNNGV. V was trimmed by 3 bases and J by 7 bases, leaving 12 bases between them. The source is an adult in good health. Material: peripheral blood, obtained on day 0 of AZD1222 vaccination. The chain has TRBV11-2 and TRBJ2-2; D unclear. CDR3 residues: CASSLERVGGELFF. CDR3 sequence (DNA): TGTGCCAGCAGCTTGGAAAGGGTTGGCGGGGAGCTGTTTTTT.